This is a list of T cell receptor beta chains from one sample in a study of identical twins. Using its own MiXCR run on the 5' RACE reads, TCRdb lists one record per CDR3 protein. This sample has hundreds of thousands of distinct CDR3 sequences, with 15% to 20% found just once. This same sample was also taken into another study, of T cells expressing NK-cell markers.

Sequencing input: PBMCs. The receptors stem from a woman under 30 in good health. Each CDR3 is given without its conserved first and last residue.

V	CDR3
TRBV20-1	SAGWAGYYNEQF
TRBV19	ASSIGGFGELF
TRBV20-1	SASYSGYQETQY
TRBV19	ASSGQYEKLF
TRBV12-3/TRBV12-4	ASIPGTANTGELF
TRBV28	ASSLSGYDGYT
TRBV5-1	ASSWGTSGAAFYEQY
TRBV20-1	SASPPGPYEQY
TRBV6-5	ASSSDGRNEKLF
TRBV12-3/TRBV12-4	ASRPSAKRGETQY
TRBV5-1	ASSLGQTSSGYT
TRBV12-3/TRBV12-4	ASSFPPFGQKQY
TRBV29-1	SVAAQTQETQY